This T cell receptor beta chain was sequenced for a study of cytotoxic CD8 clonotypes in ibrutinib-treated CLL. Germline V gene sequence: CDR1 SNHLY, CDR2 FYNNEI. The CDR3 consists of 13 residues. Between the trimmed V and J ends, which lost 4 bases and 8 bases, there was a span of 14 bases. This clone was seen more than once but under ten times. Its antigen is not identified. Study-wide points: Starting clonality was above that of age-matched healthy donors and tracked circulating CD8+ T-cell counts. Progressing patients had sampling times that differed from those of sustained-remission patients. Clonality, elevated at ibrutinib response, dropped back toward baseline at progression. Stable or contracted on treatment, public clonotypes were also uncommon.

Clones were sequenced by immunoSEQ multiplex PCR, and TCRdb holds only the in-frame ones, with some missing. The data show 29,000 or so clones, more than 75% seen once. The sample consisted of PBMCs, taken after 36 months of ibrutinib treatment. The clonotype originates from a human donor with chronic lymphocytic leukemia. The chain is built from TRBV2 and TRBJ1-2; D gene unclear. CDR3 nucleotides: TGTGCCAGCAGTGGTCAGACGGAGAAGGGCTACACCTTC. Residues: CASSGQTEKGYTF.